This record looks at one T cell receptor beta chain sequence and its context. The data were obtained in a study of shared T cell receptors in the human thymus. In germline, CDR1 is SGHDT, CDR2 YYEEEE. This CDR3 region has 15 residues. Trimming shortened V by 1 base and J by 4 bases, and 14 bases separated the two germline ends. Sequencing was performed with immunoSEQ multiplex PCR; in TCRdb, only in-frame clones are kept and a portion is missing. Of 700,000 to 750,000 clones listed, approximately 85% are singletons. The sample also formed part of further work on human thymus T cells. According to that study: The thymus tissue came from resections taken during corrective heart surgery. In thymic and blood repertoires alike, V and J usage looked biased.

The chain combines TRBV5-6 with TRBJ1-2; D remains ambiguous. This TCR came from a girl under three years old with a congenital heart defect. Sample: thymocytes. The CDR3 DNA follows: TGTGCCAGCAGCTTGAAGTTACGGAGCGGCTATGGCTACACCTTC. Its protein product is CASSLKLRSGYGYTF.